Listed below are T cell receptor beta chains from one sample, sequenced in a study of OX40 agonist ivuxolimab in advanced cancers. The protocol was immunoSEQ multiplex PCR, while the TCRdb copy is restricted to in-frame clones and leaves out a portion. The sample yields about 77,000 clones, about 94% seen once. The sequencing used CD4+ or CD8+ T cells sorted from blood, collected in a trial of the OX40 agonist ivuxolimab. These receptors were collected from an adult with an advanced solid tumor such as melanoma, head and neck, liver or kidney cancer. Each CDR3 is given with its conserved first and last residue. D genes are given only for firm matches. A clone size is listed for some rows: how often the clone was seen (once, few, many), or a class if it is expanded.

j_call: TRBJ2-1
clone_size: NA
d_call: NA
v_call: TRBV6-4
cdr3_aa: CASSPGYFNEQFF
cdr3_nt: TGTGCCAGCAGCCCGGGTTATTTCAATGAGCAGTTCTTC

j_call: TRBJ2-7
clone_size: NA
d_call: NA
v_call: TRBV19
cdr3_aa: CASSTRPAYEQYF
cdr3_nt: TGTGCCAGTAGTACAAGGCCTGCCTACGAGCAGTACTTC

j_call: TRBJ2-7
clone_size: NA
d_call: TRBD1
v_call: TRBV5-6
cdr3_aa: CASRGQDSYEQYF
cdr3_nt: TGTGCCAGCAGGGGACAGGACTCCTACGAGCAGTACTTC

j_call: TRBJ2-7
clone_size: NA
d_call: NA
v_call: TRBV28
cdr3_aa: CASSFTDGPRITSYEQYF
cdr3_nt: TGTGCCAGCAGTTTTACCGACGGACCGAGGATTACGTCGTACGAGCAGTACTTC

j_call: TRBJ1-2
clone_size: few
d_call: TRBD1
v_call: TRBV6-4
cdr3_aa: CASRDRDYGYTF
cdr3_nt: TGTGCCAGCAGAGACAGGGACTATGGCTACACCTTC

j_call: TRBJ1-2
clone_size: NA
d_call: NA
v_call: TRBV7-8
cdr3_aa: CASSKRGPANYGYTF
cdr3_nt: TGTGCCAGCAGCAAACGGGGGCCCGCCAACTATGGCTACACCTTC

j_call: TRBJ1-2
clone_size: NA
d_call: NA
v_call: TRBV5-8
cdr3_aa: CASSHRQASGYTF
cdr3_nt: TGTGCCAGCAGTCACCGACAGGCTTCGGGCTACACCTTC

j_call: TRBJ2-7
clone_size: NA
d_call: TRBD1
v_call: TRBV27
cdr3_aa: CASSLMPGQRYEQYF
cdr3_nt: TGTGCCAGCAGTTTAATGCCGGGACAGCGCTACGAGCAGTACTTC

j_call: TRBJ2-7
clone_size: NA
d_call: NA
v_call: TRBV5-6
cdr3_aa: CASSLAAAWEQYF
cdr3_nt: TGTGCCAGCAGCTTGGCTGCCGCTTGGGAGCAGTACTTC

j_call: TRBJ2-3
clone_size: NA
d_call: NA
v_call: TRBV7-2
cdr3_aa: CASSLWVAASTDTQYF
cdr3_nt: TGTGCCAGCAGCTTATGGGTAGCGGCTAGCACAGATACGCAGTATTTT

j_call: TRBJ2-2
clone_size: NA
d_call: NA
v_call: TRBV10-2
cdr3_aa: CASSESAGAYTGELFF
cdr3_nt: TGCGCCAGCAGTGAGTCGGCGGGGGCTTACACCGGGGAGCTGTTTTTT

j_call: TRBJ1-4
clone_size: NA
d_call: TRBD1
v_call: TRBV6-1
cdr3_aa: CASSGTGGGEKLFF
cdr3_nt: TGTGCCAGCAGTGGGACAGGGGGCGGGGAAAAACTGTTTTTT

j_call: TRBJ1-5
clone_size: NA
d_call: NA
v_call: TRBV27
cdr3_aa: CASSLSDSNQPQHF
cdr3_nt: TGTGCCAGCAGTTTATCGGACAGCAATCAGCCCCAGCATTTT

j_call: TRBJ1-1
clone_size: NA
d_call: NA
v_call: TRBV13
cdr3_aa: CASSHDSKGTEAFF
cdr3_nt: TGTGCCAGCAGCCACGACAGCAAAGGGACTGAAGCTTTCTTT

j_call: TRBJ1-4
clone_size: NA
d_call: NA
v_call: TRBV4-1
cdr3_aa: CASSQGEGHEKLFF
cdr3_nt: TGCGCCAGCAGCCAAGGAGAGGGGCACGAAAAACTGTTTTTT

j_call: TRBJ1-1
clone_size: NA
d_call: NA
v_call: TRBV19
cdr3_aa: CASSIWFQMNTEAFF
cdr3_nt: TGTGCCAGTAGTATTTGGTTCCAGATGAACACTGAAGCTTTCTTT

j_call: TRBJ1-2
clone_size: once
d_call: TRBD1
v_call: TRBV27
cdr3_aa: CASSPGGSYGYTF
cdr3_nt: TGTGCCAGCAGTCCAGGGGGCAGCTATGGCTACACCTTC

j_call: TRBJ2-7
clone_size: NA
d_call: TRBD1
v_call: TRBV7-9
cdr3_aa: CASSHRQGHSYEQYF
cdr3_nt: TGTGCCAGCAGCCACCGACAGGGGCACTCCTACGAGCAGTACTTC

j_call: TRBJ2-1
clone_size: NA
d_call: TRBD2
v_call: TRBV5-1
cdr3_aa: CASSPRTSGSSYNEQFF
cdr3_nt: TGCGCCAGCAGCCCTAGGACTAGCGGGAGTTCCTACAATGAGCAGTTCTTC

j_call: TRBJ2-7
clone_size: NA
d_call: NA
v_call: TRBV29-1
cdr3_aa: CSVEAYLAHKGYEQYF
cdr3_nt: TGCAGCGTCGAAGCATATCTAGCCCACAAGGGTTACGAGCAGTACTTC

j_call: TRBJ1-1
clone_size: NA
d_call: TRBD1
v_call: TRBV29-1
cdr3_aa: CSVEGQGQKTEAFF
cdr3_nt: TGCAGCGTTGAGGGACAGGGTCAAAAGACTGAAGCTTTCTTT

j_call: TRBJ1-1
clone_size: NA
d_call: TRBD1
v_call: TRBV12-5
cdr3_aa: CASGLVLGQGRTEAFF
cdr3_nt: TGTGCTAGTGGTTTGGTACTCGGACAGGGGAGGACTGAAGCTTTCTTT